These T cell receptor beta chains were read from a single sample in a study of tumor-infiltrating lymphocytes in oesophageal squamous cell carcinoma. TCRdb reanalysed the reads using MiXCR and keeps one entry per CDR3 protein. The sample gives approximately 10,000 distinct CDR3 sequences, over 50% of which show up once; around 50% is in the top ten. The sequencing sample was made of blood. The receptors were sampled from a female donor with esophageal squamous cell carcinoma. CDR3s include the opening cysteine and the closing phenylalanine or tryptophan. The order of the fields is V gene, clone size, D gene, J gene, CDR3 DNA, CDR3 protein. A D gene is named only where the DNA matches it firmly. Rows give clone size only sometimes, using once, few, many, or a class for an expanded clone.

TRBV24-1	many	TRBD2	TRBJ2-1	TGTGCCACCATGCTAGCGGGAAGCAATGAGCAGTTCTTC	CATMLAGSNEQFF
TRBV6-1	medium-sized	.	TRBJ2-7	TGTGCCAGCAGTCCCCTGGTCGGAGGTGGCGGGCGCCCTAGCTCCTACGAGCAGTACTTC	CASSPLVGGGGRPSSYEQYF
TRBV5-1	.	.	TRBJ2-1	TGCGCCAGCAGCTTGGCCGGATTGACCTACAATGAGCAGTTCTTC	CASSLAGLTYNEQFF
TRBV4-1	many	TRBD2	TRBJ2-1	TGCGCCAGCAGCCAAGAGGCGGGAGGGCCTTATAATGAGCAGTTCTTC	CASSQEAGGPYNEQFF
TRBV10-3	.	TRBD2	TRBJ2-5	TGTGCCATCGCTCCGAGCGGGAGGGGAGAGACCCAGTACTTC	CAIAPSGRGETQYF
TRBV7-2	.	.	TRBJ2-3	TGTGCCAGCAGTCAACGGGTCCTATGGGATACGCAGTATTTT	CASSQRVLWDTQYF
TRBV5-5	many	.	TRBJ1-5	TGTGCCAGCAGCTTGGGGCCTCTAAGCAATCAGCCCCAGCATTTT	CASSLGPLSNQPQHF
TRBV7-3	.	.	TRBJ2-2	TGTGCCAGCAGCTTAAGCTCCCAGGGTGGGGAGCTGTTTTTT	CASSLSSQGGELFF
TRBV7-2	.	TRBD2	TRBJ2-1	TGTGCCAGCAGCTATTTCGGCGGTAGCGGGATATACAATGAGCAGTTCTTC	CASSYFGGSGIYNEQFF
TRBV7-3	.	TRBD1	TRBJ2-5	TGTGCCAGCAGCTTAACGTCGGACAGGGAGGAGACCCAGTACTTC	CASSLTSDREETQYF
TRBV7-4	.	.	TRBJ2-7	TGTGCCAGCCAATCCGCATTTGGGTCCTACGAGCAGTACTTC	CASQSAFGSYEQYF
TRBV7-9	.	TRBD2	TRBJ2-3	TGTGCCAGCAGCCCTACTAGCGGGGTGGAGTACTTC	CASSPTSGVEYF
TRBV7-2	.	.	TRBJ2-5	TGTGCCAGCAGCTTAGCTGGGCCGGAGACCCAGTACTTC	CASSLAGPETQYF
TRBV24-1	.	TRBD1	TRBJ1-2	TGTGCCACCAGTGATCCGGGACAGGGGGGTGGCTACACCTTC	CATSDPGQGGGYTF
TRBV7-2	.	TRBD2	TRBJ2-4	TGTGCCAGCAGCTTTGGGGAAGCGGGAGTTACCAAAAACATTCAGTACTTC	CASSFGEAGVTKNIQYF
TRBV7-8	many	TRBD2	TRBJ2-3	TGTGCCAGCAGCTTTCGCGGGAGAGGCCCAGATACGCAGTATTTT	CASSFRGRGPDTQYF
TRBV10-3	many	TRBD1	TRBJ2-3	TGTGCCATCTATTCGGGACAGGGCACAGATACGCAGTATTTT	CAIYSGQGTDTQYF
TRBV6-1	.	.	TRBJ2-5	TGTGCCAGCAGTGAAGGGAGCTTTACATTACCACAAGAGACCCAGTACTTC	CASSEGSFTLPQETQYF
TRBV12-3/TRBV12-4	.	TRBD1	TRBJ1-4	TGTGCCAGCAGTCCTCGAACTGGACAGGGATCCGAAAAACTGTTTTTT	CASSPRTGQGSEKLFF
TRBV4-2	few	.	TRBJ1-5	TGTGCCAGCAGCCAAGAAAACGCAGGGTTCTCAGATCAGCATTTT	CASSQENAGFSDQHF
TRBV12-3/TRBV12-4	.	TRBD1	TRBJ2-4	TGTGCCAGCAGACCGACAGGGGCCTACAATGAGCAGTACTTC	CASRPTGAYNEQYF
TRBV6-1	.	.	TRBJ2-1	TGTGCCAGCAGTGGACAGTTCAAGAGTAATGAGCAGTTCTTC	CASSGQFKSNEQFF
TRBV6-1	.	.	TRBJ2-1	TGTGCCAGCAGGAAGGGGAGGAGCTCCTACAATGAGCAGTTCTTC	CASRKGRSSYNEQFF
TRBV7-8	medium-sized	.	TRBJ1-5	TGTGCCAGCAGCTTAGTTGGGGGGGCTGGCAATCAGCCCCAGCATTTT	CASSLVGGAGNQPQHF
TRBV5-1	.	.	TRBJ2-1	TGCGCCAGCAGCCGTTCTGCGGGTCAAAATGAGCAGTTCTTC	CASSRSAGQNEQFF
TRBV10-1	.	TRBD1	TRBJ2-1	TGCGCCAGCAGTGCAGGGGGCGGGGATGAGCAGTTCTTC	CASSAGGGDEQFF
TRBV11-2	.	TRBD2	TRBJ2-7	TGTGCCAGCAGCTCCCTCGTCTCGCCTAGCGGGGGGGCGATCGCGCAGTACTTC	CASSSLVSPSGGAIAQYF
TRBV12-3/TRBV12-4	.	.	TRBJ1-2	TGTGCCAGCACCACCGAGACAGCAAGAGGCTACACCTTC	CASTTETARGYTF
TRBV7-9	few	.	TRBJ2-7	TGTGCCAGCAGCTTCCAGGGGACCGGGAACAGTAATTCACCCCTCCACTTC	CASSFQGTGNSNSPLHF
TRBV28	.	TRBD1	TRBJ1-5	TGTGCCAGCAGTTTTATGATGGGACAGGGTGGTCAGCCCCAGCATTTT	CASSFMMGQGGQPQHF
TRBV7-6	.	.	TRBJ2-1	TGTGCCAGCAGCTCACCGAGGGGGGGGGGGAAGACCCAGTTCTTC	CASSSPRGGGKTQFF
TRBV19	many	TRBD2	TRBJ2-2	TGTGCCAGTAGTCCCCGCCGTAGTAGCGGGGCCAGGACCGGGGAGCTGTTTTTT	CASSPRRSSGARTGELFF
TRBV7-9	.	TRBD2	TRBJ2-5	TGTGCCAGCAGCCTCCGGACTAGCGGGAGAAAAGAGACCCAGTACTTC	CASSLRTSGRKETQYF
TRBV7-8	.	TRBD2	TRBJ2-1	TGTGCCAGCAGCCCTGGGGCGGGAGACTACAATGAGCAGTTCTTC	CASSPGAGDYNEQFF
TRBV11-1	.	.	TRBJ2-4	TGTGCCAGCAGCTTAGACCCGGCGATAGCCAAAAACATTCAGTACTTC	CASSLDPAIAKNIQYF
TRBV11-2	few	.	TRBJ2-6	TGTGCCAGCAGCTTATCCTCTGGGGCCAACGTCCTGACTTTC	CASSLSSGANVLTF
TRBV7-9	.	.	TRBJ1-1	TGTGCCAGCAGCTTAGCCGGGGTCTTCAACACTGAAGCTTTCTTT	CASSLAGVFNTEAFF
TRBV27	.	.	TRBJ2-5	TGTGCCAGCAGTTCCGGGACTGCCACGGGGACCCAGTACTTC	CASSSGTATGTQYF
TRBV7-2	once	TRBD1	TRBJ1-3	TGTGCCAGCAGCTTCCGTCGACAGGGGGCAAGAAACACCATATATTTT	CASSFRRQGARNTIYF
TRBV24-1	.	.	TRBJ2-3	TGTGCCACCAGTGATCCACAGGGTTCGGATACGCAGTATTTT	CATSDPQGSDTQYF
TRBV7-9	many	.	TRBJ2-7	TGTGCCAGCAGCTCCCGGGAGCGCTCCTACGAGCAGTACTTC	CASSSRERSYEQYF
TRBV6-1	many	TRBD1	TRBJ2-7	TGTGCCAGCATCCTATGGACAGGGTTATCCCTATGCTCCTACAATGAGCAGTACTTC	CASILWTGLSLCSYNEQYF
TRBV5-1	.	TRBD1	TRBJ2-6	TGCGCCAGCAGCATGACCCTGGCAGGGGGCGGTTCTGGGGCCAACGTCCTGACTTTC	CASSMTLAGGGSGANVLTF
TRBV28	.	.	TRBJ2-7	TGTGCCAGCAGTTTACCTGCAGGCATTCCCTACGAGCAGTACTTC	CASSLPAGIPYEQYF
TRBV4-1	many	TRBD1	TRBJ1-1	TGCGCCAGCAGCCAAAGACAGGGAGTTACTGAAGCTTTCTTT	CASSQRQGVTEAFF
TRBV7-3	.	TRBD2	TRBJ2-1	TGTGCCAGCAGCAGAGCCGGGACTAGCGAAGAGACCCAGTTCTTC	CASSRAGTSEETQFF
TRBV12-3/TRBV12-4	.	TRBD2	TRBJ2-2	TGTGCCAGCAGGAGCGGGAGCTTAGGGGAGCTGTTTTTT	CASRSGSLGELFF
TRBV7-2	.	TRBD2	TRBJ2-7	TGTGCCAGCAGCTTACAAGCGGGAGGGGGAACCTACGAGCAGCACTTC	CASSLQAGGGTYEQHF
TRBV7-9	large	.	TRBJ2-7	TGTGCCAGCAGCTCGATCCGTACCCTGACAGGTGGTAGGGCCTACGAGCAGTACTTC	CASSSIRTLTGGRAYEQYF
TRBV7-2	few	.	TRBJ1-5	TGTGCCAGCAGCTTAGAAGGACACTATAGCAATCAGCCCCAGCATTTT	CASSLEGHYSNQPQHF
TRBV6-6	.	.	TRBJ1-5	TGTGCCAGCAGTACGCAGGGTCCCAATGATCAGCCCCAGCATTTT	CASSTQGPNDQPQHF